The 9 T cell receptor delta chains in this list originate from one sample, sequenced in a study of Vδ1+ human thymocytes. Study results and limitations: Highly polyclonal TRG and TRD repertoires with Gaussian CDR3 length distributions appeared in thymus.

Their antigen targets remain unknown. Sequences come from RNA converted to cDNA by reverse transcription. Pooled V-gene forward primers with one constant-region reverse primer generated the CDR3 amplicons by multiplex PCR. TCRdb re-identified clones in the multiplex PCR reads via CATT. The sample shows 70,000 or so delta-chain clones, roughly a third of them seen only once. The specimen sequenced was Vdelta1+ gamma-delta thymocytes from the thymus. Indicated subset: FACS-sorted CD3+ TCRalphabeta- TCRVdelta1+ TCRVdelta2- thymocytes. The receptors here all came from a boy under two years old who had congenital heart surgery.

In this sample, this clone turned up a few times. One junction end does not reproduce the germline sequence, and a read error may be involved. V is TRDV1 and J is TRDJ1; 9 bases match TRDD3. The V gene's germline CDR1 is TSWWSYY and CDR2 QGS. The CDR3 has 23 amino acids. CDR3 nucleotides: TGTGCTCTTGGGGAACAGCGGGCCCTTCCTCAGGGGATACGCCTAATGATGACCGGTAAACTCATCTTT. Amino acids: CALGEQRALPQGIRLMMTGKLIF.

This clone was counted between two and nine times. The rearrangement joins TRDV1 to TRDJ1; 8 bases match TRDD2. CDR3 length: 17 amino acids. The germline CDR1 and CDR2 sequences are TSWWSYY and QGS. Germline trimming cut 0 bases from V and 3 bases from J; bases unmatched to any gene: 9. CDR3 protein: CALGELLPTMGADKLIF. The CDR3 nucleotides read TGTGCTCTTGGGGAACTTCTTCCTACGATGGGGGCCGATAAACTCATCTTT.

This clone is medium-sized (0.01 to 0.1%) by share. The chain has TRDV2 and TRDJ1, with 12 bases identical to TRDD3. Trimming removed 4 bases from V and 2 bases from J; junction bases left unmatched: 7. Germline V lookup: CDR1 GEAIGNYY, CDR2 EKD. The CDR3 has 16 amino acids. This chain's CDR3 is CACETVLGDTTDKLIF. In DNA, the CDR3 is TGTGCCTGTGAAACGGTACTGGGGGATACTACCGATAAACTCATCTTT.

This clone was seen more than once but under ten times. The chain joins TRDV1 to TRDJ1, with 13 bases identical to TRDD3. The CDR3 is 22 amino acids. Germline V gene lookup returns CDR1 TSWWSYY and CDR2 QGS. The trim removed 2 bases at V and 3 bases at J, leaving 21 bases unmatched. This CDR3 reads CALGEDTLPRTGGYAGADKLIF. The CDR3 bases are TGTGCTCTTGGGGAAGATACCCTCCCTAGAACTGGGGGATACGCCGGAGCCGATAAACTCATCTTT.

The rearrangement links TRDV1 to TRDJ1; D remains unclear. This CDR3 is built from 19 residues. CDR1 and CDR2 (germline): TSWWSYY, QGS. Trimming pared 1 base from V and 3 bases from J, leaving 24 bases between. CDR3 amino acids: CALGEPHFLQSRSADKLIF. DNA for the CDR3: TGTGCTCTTGGGGAACCACATTTCTTACAATCCCGCTCCGCCGATAAACTCATCTTT.

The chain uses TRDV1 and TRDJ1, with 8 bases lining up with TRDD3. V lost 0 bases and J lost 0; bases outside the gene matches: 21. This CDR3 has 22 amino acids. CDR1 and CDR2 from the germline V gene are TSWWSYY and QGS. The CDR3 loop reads CALGELGYVLQNVLGDTDKLIF. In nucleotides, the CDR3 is TGTGCTCTTGGGGAACTCGGGTACGTCCTACAAAATGTACTGGGGGACACCGATAAACTCATCTTT.

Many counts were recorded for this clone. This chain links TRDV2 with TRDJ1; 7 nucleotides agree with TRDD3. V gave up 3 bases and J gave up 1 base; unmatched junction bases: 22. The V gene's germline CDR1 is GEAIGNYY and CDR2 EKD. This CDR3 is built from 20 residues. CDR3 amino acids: CACDAVLGLRPLSFTDKLIF. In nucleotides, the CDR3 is TGTGCCTGTGACGCCGTACTGGGGCTACGGCCCCTATCGTTCACCGATAAACTCATCTTT.

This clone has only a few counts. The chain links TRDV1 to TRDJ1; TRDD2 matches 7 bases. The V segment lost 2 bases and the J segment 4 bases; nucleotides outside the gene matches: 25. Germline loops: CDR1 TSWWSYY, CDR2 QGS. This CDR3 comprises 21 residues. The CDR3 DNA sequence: TGTGCTCTTGGGGAAAGGCCTCCGTTCCTACACAGCCGTCACTGGTTCGATAAACTCATCTTT. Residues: CALGERPPFLHSRHWFDKLIF.

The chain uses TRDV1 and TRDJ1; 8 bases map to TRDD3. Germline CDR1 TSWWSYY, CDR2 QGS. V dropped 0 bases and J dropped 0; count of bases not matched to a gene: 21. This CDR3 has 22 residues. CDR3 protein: CALGELKSRTQQLLGDTDKLIF. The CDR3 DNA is TGTGCTCTTGGGGAACTAAAGTCCCGGACCCAGCAATTACTGGGGGACACCGATAAACTCATCTTT.